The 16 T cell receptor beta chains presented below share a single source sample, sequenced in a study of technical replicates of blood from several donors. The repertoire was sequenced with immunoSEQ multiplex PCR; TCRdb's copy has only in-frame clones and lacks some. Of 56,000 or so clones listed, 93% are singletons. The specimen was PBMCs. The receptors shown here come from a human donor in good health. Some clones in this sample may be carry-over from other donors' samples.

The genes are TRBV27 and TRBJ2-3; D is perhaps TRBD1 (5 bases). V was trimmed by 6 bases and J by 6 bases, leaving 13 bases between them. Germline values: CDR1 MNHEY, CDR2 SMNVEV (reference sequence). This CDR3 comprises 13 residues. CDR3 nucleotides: TGTGCCAGCAGGTGGCAGGGAACCGATACGCAGTATTTT. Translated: CASRWQGTDTQYF.

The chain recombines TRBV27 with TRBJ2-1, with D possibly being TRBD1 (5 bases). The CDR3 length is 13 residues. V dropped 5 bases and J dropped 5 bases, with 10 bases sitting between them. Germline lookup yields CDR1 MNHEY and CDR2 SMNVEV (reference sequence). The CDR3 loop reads CASSVGHHNEQFF. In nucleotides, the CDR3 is TGTGCCAGCAGTGTAGGACACCACAATGAGCAGTTCTTC.

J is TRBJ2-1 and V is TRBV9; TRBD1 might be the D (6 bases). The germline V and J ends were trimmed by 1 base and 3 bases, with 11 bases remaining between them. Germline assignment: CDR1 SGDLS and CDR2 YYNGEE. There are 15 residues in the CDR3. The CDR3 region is CASSVKGGRYNEQFF. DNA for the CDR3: TGTGCCAGCAGCGTAAAAGGGGGACGCTACAATGAGCAGTTCTTC.

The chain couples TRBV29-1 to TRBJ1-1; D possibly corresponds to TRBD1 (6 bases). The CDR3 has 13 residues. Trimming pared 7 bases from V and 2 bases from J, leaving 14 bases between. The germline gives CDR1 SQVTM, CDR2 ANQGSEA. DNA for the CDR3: TGCAGCGCTGGGGACACCTATAACACTGAAGCTTTCTTT. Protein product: CSAGDTYNTEAFF.

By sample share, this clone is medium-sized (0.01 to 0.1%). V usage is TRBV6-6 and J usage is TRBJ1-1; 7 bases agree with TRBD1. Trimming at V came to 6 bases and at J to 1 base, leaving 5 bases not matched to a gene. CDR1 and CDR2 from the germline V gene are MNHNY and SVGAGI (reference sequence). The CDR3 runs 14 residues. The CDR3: CASRQQGTNTEAFF. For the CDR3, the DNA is TGTGCCAGCAGGCAACAGGGGACGAACACTGAAGCTTTCTTT.

Here the CDR3 reads CASSLLPVYSPLHF. The CDR3 nucleotides read TGTGCCAGCAGCTTATTGCCAGTTTATTCACCCCTCCACTTT. The chain uses TRBV11-2 and TRBJ1-6; D remains ambiguous. From germline, CDR1 is SGHAT and CDR2 FQNNGV. V was cut by 2 bases and J by 8 bases, with 10 bases left in between. The CDR3 is made up of 14 amino acids.

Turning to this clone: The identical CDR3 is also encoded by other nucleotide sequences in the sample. CDR3 loop: CASSYSGQGNTGELFF. The CDR3 DNA follows: TGTGCCAGCAGTTACTCGGGGCAGGGAAACACCGGGGAGCTGTTTTTT. V gene TRBV6-5 combines with J gene TRBJ2-2, with D tentatively TRBD1 (5 bases). V was pared by 0 bases and J by 2 bases, with 10 bases between. This CDR3 has 16 residues. Germline V CDR1 and CDR2: MNHEY, SVGAGI.

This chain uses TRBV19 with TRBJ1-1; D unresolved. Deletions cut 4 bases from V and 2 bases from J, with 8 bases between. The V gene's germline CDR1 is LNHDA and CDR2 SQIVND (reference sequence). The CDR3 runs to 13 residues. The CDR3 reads CASSSSVNTEAFF. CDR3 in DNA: TGTGCCAGTAGTAGTTCAGTTAACACTGAAGCTTTCTTT.

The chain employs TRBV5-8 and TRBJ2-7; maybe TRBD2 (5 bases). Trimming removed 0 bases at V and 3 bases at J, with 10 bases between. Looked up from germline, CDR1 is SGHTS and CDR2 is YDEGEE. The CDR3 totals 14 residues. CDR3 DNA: TGTGCCAGCAGCTTGGGGCTAGCTCTCTACGAGCAGTACTTC. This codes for CASSLGLALYEQYF.

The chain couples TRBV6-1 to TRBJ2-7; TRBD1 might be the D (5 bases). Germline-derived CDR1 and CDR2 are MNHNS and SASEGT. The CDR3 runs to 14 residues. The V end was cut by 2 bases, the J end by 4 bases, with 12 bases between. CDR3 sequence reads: CASSERQGPYEQYF. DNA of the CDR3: TGTGCCAGCAGTGAAAGGCAGGGCCCTTACGAGCAGTACTTC.

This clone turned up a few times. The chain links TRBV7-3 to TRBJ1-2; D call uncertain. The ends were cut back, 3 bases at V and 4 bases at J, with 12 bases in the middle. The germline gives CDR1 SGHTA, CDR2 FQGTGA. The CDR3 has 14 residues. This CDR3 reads CASSFARGGYGYTF. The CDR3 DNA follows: TGTGCCAGCAGCTTCGCACGCGGCGGCTATGGCTACACCTTC.

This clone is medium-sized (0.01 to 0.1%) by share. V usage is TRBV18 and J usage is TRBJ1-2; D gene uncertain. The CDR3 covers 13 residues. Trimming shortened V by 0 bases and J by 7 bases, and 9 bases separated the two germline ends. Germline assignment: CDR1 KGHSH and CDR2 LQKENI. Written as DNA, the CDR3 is TGTGCCAGCTCACCACCCGGGGTGAGTGGCTACACCTTC. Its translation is CASSPPGVSGYTF.

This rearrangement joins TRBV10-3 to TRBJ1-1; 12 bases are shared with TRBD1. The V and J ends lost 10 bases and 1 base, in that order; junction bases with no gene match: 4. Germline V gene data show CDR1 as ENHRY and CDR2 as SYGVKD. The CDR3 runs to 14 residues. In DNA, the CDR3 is TGTGCCACTGGGGACAGGGGGCAGAACACTGAAGCTTTCTTT. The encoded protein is CATGDRGQNTEAFF.

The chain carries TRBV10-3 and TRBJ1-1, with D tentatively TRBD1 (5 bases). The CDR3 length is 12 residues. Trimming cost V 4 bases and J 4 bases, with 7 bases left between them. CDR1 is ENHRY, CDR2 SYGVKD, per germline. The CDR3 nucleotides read TGTGCCATCAGTGTTGGGGCCACTGAAGCTTTCTTT. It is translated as CAISVGATEAFF.

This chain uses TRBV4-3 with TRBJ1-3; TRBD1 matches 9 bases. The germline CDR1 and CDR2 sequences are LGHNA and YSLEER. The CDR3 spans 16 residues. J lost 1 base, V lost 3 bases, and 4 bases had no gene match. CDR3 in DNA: TGCGCCAGCAGCCAGGACAGGGGAGAATCTGGAAACACCATATATTTT. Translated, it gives CASSQDRGESGNTIYF.

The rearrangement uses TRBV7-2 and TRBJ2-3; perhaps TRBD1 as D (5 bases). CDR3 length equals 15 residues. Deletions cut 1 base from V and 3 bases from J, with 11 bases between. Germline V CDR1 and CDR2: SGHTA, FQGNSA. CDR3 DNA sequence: TGTGCCAGCAGCTTAGGGCAGGGTAGGACAGATACGCAGTATTTT. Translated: CASSLGQGRTDTQYF.